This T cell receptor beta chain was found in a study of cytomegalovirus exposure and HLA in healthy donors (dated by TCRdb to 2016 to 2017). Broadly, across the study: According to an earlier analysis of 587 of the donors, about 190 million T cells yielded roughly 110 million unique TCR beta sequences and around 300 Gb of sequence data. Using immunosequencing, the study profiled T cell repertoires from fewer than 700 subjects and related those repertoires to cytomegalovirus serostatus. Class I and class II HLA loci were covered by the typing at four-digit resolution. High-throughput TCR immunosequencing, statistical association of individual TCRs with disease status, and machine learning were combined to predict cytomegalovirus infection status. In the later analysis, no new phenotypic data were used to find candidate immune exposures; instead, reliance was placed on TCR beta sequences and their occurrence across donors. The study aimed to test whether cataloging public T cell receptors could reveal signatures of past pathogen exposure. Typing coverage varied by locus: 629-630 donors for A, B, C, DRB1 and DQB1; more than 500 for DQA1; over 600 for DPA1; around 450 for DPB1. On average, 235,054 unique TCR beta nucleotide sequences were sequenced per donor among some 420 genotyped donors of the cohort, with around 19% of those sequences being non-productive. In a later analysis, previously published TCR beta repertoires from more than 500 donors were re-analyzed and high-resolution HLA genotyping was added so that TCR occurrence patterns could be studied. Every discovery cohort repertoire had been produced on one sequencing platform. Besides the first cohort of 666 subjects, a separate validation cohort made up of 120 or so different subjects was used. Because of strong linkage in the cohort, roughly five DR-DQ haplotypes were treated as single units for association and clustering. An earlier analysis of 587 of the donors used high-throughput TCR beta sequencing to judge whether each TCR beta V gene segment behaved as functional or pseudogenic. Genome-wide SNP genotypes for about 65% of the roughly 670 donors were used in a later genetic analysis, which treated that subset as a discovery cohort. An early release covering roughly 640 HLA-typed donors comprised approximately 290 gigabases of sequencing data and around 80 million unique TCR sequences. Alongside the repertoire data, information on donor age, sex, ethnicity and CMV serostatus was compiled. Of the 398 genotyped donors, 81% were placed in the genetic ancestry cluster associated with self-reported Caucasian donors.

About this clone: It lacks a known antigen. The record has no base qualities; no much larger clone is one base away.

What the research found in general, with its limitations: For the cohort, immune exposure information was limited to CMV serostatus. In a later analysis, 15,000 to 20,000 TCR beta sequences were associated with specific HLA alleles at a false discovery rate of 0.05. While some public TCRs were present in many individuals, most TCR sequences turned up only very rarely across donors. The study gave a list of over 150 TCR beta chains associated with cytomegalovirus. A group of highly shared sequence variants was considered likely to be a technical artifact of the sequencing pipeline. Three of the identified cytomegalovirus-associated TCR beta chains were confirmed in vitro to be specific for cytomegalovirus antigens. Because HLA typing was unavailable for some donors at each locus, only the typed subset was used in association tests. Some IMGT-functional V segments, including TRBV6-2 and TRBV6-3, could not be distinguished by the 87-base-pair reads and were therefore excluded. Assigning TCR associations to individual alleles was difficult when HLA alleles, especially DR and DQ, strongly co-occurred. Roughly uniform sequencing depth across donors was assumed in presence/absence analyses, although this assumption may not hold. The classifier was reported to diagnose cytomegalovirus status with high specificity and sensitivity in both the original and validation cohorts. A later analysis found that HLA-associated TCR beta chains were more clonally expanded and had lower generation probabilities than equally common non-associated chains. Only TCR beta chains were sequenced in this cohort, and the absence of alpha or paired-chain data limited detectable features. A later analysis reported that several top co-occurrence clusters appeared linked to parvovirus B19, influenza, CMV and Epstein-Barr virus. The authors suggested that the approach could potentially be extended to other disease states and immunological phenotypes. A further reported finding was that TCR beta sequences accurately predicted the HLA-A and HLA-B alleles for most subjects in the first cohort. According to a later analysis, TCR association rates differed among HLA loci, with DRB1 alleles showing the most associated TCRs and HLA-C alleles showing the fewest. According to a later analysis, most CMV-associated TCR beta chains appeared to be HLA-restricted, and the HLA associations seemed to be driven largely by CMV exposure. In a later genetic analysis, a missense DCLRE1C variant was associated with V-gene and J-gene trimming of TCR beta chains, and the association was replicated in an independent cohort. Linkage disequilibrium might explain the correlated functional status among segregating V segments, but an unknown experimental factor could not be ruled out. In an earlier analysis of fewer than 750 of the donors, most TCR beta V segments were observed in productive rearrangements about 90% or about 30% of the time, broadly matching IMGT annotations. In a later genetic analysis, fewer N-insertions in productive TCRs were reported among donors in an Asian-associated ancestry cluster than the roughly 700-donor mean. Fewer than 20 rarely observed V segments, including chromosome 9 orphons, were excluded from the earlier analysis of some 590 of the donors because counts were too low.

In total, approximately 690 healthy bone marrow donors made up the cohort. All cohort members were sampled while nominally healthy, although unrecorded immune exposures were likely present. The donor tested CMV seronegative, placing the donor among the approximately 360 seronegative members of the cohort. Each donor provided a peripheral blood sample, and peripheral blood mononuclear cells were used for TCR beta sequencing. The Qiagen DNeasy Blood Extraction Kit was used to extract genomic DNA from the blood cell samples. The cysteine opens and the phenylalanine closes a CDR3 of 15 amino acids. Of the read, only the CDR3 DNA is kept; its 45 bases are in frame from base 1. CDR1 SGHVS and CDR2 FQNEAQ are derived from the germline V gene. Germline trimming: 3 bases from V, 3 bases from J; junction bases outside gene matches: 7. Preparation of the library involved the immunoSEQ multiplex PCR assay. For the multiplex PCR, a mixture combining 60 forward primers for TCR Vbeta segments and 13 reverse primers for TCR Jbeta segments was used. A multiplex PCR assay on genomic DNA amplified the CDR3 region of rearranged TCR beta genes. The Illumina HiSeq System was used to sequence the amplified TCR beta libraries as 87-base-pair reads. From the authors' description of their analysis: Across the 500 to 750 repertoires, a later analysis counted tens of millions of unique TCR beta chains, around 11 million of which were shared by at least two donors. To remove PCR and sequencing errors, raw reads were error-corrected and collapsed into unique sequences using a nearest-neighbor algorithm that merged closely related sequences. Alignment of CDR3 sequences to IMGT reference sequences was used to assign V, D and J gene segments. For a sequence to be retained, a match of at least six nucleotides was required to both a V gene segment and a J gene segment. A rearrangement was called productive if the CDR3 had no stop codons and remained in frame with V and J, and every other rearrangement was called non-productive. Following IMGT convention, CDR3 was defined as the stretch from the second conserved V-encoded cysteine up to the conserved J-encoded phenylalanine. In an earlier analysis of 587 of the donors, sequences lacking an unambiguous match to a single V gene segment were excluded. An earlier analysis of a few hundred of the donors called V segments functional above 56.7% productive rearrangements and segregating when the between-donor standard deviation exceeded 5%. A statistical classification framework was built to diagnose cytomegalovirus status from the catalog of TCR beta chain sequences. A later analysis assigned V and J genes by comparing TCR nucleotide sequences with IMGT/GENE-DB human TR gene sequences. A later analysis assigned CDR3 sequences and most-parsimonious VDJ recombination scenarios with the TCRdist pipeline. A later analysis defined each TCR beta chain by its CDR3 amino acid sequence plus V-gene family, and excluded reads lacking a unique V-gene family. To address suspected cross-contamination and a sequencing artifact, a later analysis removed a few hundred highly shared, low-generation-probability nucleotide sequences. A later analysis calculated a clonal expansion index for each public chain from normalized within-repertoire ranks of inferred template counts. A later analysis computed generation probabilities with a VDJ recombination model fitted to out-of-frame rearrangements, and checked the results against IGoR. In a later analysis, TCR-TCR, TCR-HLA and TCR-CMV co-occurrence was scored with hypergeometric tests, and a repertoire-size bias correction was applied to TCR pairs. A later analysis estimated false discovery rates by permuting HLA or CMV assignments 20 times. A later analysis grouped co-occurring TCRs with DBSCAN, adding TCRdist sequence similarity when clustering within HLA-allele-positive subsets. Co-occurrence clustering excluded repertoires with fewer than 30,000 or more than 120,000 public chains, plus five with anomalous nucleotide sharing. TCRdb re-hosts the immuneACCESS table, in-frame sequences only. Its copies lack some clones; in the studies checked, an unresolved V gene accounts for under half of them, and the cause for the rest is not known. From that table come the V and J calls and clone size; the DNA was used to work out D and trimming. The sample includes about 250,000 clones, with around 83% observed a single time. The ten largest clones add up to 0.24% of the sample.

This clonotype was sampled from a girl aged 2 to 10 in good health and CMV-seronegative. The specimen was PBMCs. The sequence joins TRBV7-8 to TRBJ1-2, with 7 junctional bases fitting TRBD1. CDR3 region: CASSLGTEVYYGYTF. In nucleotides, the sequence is TGTGCCAGCAGCTTGGGGACAGAAGTATACTATGGCTACACCTTC.